The 11 T cell receptor beta chains given below trace back to one sample, sequenced in a study of technical replicates of blood from a handful of donors. The method was immunoSEQ multiplex PCR; TCRdb's version includes in-frame clones alone and lacks a portion of them. The top ten hold roughly 5% of the sample, which has 60,000 to 80,000 clones, approximately 89% seen once. Input material: PBMCs. Source of these receptors: a human donor in good health. Some clones in this sample may be carry-over from other donors' samples.

This clone is a singleton in its sample. The chain links TRBV4-1 to TRBJ1-2, with 7 bases lining up with TRBD1. J gave up 0 bases and V 0 bases, and 10 bases lay outside the gene matches. There are 18 residues in the CDR3. The germline V gene encodes CDR1 MGHRA and CDR2 YSYEKL. In DNA, the CDR3 is TGCGCCAGCAGCCAAGAGACTGGGACAGCCAGCCCTAACTATGGCTACACCTTC. This encodes CASSQETGTASPNYGYTF.

This chain uses TRBV13 with TRBJ1-2, with D tentatively TRBD1 (5 bases). The CDR3 has 13 amino acids. Trimming removed 3 bases at V and 3 bases at J, with 8 bases between. Germline V gene sequence: CDR1 PRHDT, CDR2 FYEKMQ (reference sequence). The CDR3 nucleotides are TGTGCCAGCAGCTTCGGGGGTGACTATGGCTACACCTTC. Translating gives CASSFGGDYGYTF.

This chain connects TRBV2 to TRBJ1-3, with D tentatively TRBD1 (5 bases). Trimming took off 5 bases at V and 0 bases at J, with 11 bases between the two ends. Germline V gene lookup returns CDR1 SNHLY and CDR2 FYNNEI. The CDR3 extends over 15 amino acids. In DNA form, the CDR3 reads TGTGCCAGCAGTTCGCAGGGAATCTCTGGAAACACCATATATTTT. Translation: CASSSQGISGNTIYF.

The V and J genes are TRBV12-5 and TRBJ1-3; tentatively, D is TRBD1 (6 bases). The V end was cut by 6 bases, the J end by 8 bases, with 14 bases between. Germline loops: CDR1 LGHNT, CDR2 FRNRAP. The CDR3 length is 13 residues. The CDR3 DNA reads TGTGCTAGTGGGAACGGGGGGGCGGACACCATATATTTT. It translates to CASGNGGADTIYF.

The chain couples TRBV4-1 to TRBJ2-5; 11 bases match TRBD2. The germline V gene encodes CDR1 MGHRA and CDR2 YSYEKL. The CDR3 extends over 19 amino acids. The ends lost 0 bases at V and 5 bases at J; junction bases unmatched: 14. The CDR3 here is CASSQEGPSGGPGLETQYF. In DNA form, the CDR3 reads TGCGCCAGCAGCCAAGAGGGTCCTAGCGGGGGGCCTGGGTTGGAGACCCAGTACTTC.

The J gene is TRBJ1-1, the V gene TRBV30; weak D call: TRBD1 (6 bases). Germline V gene lookup returns CDR1 GTSNPN and CDR2 SVGIG (reference sequence). The ends were cut back, 1 base at V and 5 bases at J, with 11 bases in the middle. The length of the CDR3 is 13 residues. The CDR3 region is CAWSGQGKTEAFF. The CDR3 nucleotides read TGTGCCTGGAGTGGGCAGGGGAAAACTGAAGCTTTCTTT.

The chain carries TRBV9 and TRBJ2-3, with 10 bases fitting TRBD2. Germline loops: CDR1 SGDLS, CDR2 YYNGEE. The length of the CDR3 is 16 residues. The junction had 7 bases not matched to a gene; V was cut back by 3 bases and J by 3 bases. The CDR3 DNA reads as TGTGCCAGCAGCGCCCTAGGGACTAGCGAAACAGATACGCAGTATTTT. Amino acid sequence: CASSALGTSETDTQYF.

The chain employs TRBV27 and TRBJ2-7; 10 bases agree with TRBD2. The CDR3 covers 15 residues. V lost 6 bases and J lost 6; bases outside the gene matches: 11. CDR1 MNHEY and CDR2 SMNVEV come from the germline V gene (reference sequence). The chain's CDR3 is CASRGLAGVVGEQYF. The CDR3 region has the DNA TGTGCCAGCAGGGGCCTAGCGGGAGTGGTGGGCGAGCAGTACTTC.

This chain links TRBV5-1 with TRBJ2-7, with 7 nucleotides matching TRBD1. The CDR3 is 14 amino acids. CDR1 SGHRS and CDR2 YFSETQ come from the germline V gene. The ends lost 4 bases at V and 4 bases at J; junction bases unmatched: 8. The CDR3 DNA sequence: TGCGCCAGCAGCCCGACAGGGCCATCGTACGAGCAGTACTTC. It yields the protein CASSPTGPSYEQYF. Drawing the rest from reference TRBV5-1 and TRBJ2-7, the complete variable domain is KAGVTQTPRYLIKTRGQQVTLSCSPISGHRSVSWYQQTPGQGLQFLFEYFSETQRNKGNFPGRFSGRQFSNSRSEMNVSTLELGDSALYLCASSPTGPSYEQYFGPGTRLTVT.

The chain combines TRBV6-6 with TRBJ1-5; D may be TRBD1 (6 bases). CDR1 and CDR2 (germline): MNHNY, SVGAGI (reference sequence). The CDR3 covers 14 residues. V gave up 5 bases and J gave up 4 bases, with 12 bases separating them. CDR3 DNA sequence: TGTGCCAGCAGTCAAGGACAGTTGAATCAGCCCCAGCATTTT. The encoded protein is CASSQGQLNQPQHF.

The chain is built from TRBV10-3 and TRBJ2-7, with D perhaps TRBD1 (6 bases). V lost 4 bases, J lost 5 bases, and 15 bases lay in between. The CDR3 is 14 amino acids. In germline, CDR1 is ENHRY, CDR2 SYGVKD. The CDR3 here is CAISGTDRSNEQYF. The CDR3 DNA reads as TGTGCCATCAGTGGGACCGACAGGTCCAACGAGCAGTACTTC.